This T cell receptor (beta chain) was obtained from a study of T cells after posttransplantation cyclophosphamide. On this clone: Its specificity is unknown.

Whole-study results and caveats: TRB clonality was highly associated with recipient CMV seropositivity and reactivation. Tissue-infiltrating T cells from skin or gut overlapped little with blood T cells. Donor-recipient repertoire similarity was low at 1-2 months, rising over year one.

Generated by immunoSEQ multiplex PCR, the TCRdb table keeps only in-frame clones and is missing some. The sample includes 25,000 or so clones, about 82% seen only once; the top ten take roughly 6.3%. This receptor was taken from a woman aged 55-70 years with a blood cancer, CMV-positive, and with a related stem cell donor. Sequenced input: PBMCs.

The CDR3 reads CASSPGTSGRVYNEQFF. The CDR3 bases are TGTGCCAGCAGTCCTGGGACTAGCGGGAGAGTCTACAATGAGCAGTTCTTC. This chain connects TRBV2 to TRBJ2-1, with 14 bases identical to TRBD2. Germline-derived CDR1 and CDR2 are SNHLY and FYNNEI. The trim removed 5 bases at V and 3 bases at J, leaving 6 bases unmatched. The CDR3 runs to 17 residues.